A single sample is the source of the 23 T cell receptor beta chains below, sequenced in a study of blood T cell repertoires in COVID-19. Assay used: immunoSEQ multiplex PCR; TCRdb lists only in-frame clones, some missing. The sample includes about 300,000 clones, approximately 86% of them seen just once. Sequencing was performed on PBMCs or T cells enriched from blood (not recorded which). The source of these receptors is a woman aged 18-29 years who had recovered from COVID-19.

This clone was counted a single time. The J gene is TRBJ2-6, the V gene TRBV10-3, with D possibly matching TRBD1 (5 bases). The V gene's germline CDR1 is ENHRY and CDR2 SYGVKD. The V and J ends lost 3 bases and 0 bases respectively, with 12 bases between them. The CDR3 spans 17 residues. The CDR3 DNA reads as TGTGCCATCAGTGATGGGGCAGGGAACTCTGGGGCCAACGTCCTGACTTTC. Translating gives CAISDGAGNSGANVLTF.

The J gene is TRBJ1-2, the V gene TRBV4-3; D is possibly TRBD1 (6 bases). Trimming took off 4 bases at V and 5 bases at J, with 17 bases between the two ends. This CDR3 comprises 15 residues. Germline V lookup: CDR1 LGHNA, CDR2 YSLEER. CDR3 DNA: TGCGCCAGCAGCCTCAAGTCGGGACACCCTTATGGCTACACCTTC. Protein product: CASSLKSGHPYGYTF.

The chain employs TRBV5-1 and TRBJ2-2; TRBD2 agrees at 15 bases. The CDR3 consists of 17 residues. In germline, CDR1 is SGHRS, CDR2 YFSETQ. Germline trimming cut 2 bases from V and 4 bases from J; bases unmatched to any gene: 3. The CDR3 loop reads CASSLWTSGRATGELFF. The CDR3, as DNA: TGCGCCAGCAGCTTATGGACTAGCGGGAGGGCCACCGGGGAGCTGTTTTTT.

The J gene is TRBJ1-5, the V gene TRBV12-2. TRBV12-2 is tagged as a pseudogene. The CDR3 sequence is 18 residues long. CDR3 loop: CASRLGPQPGYSNQPQHF. CDR3 DNA sequence: TGTGCAAGTCGCTTAGGGCCCCAGCCGGGGTATAGCAATCAGCCCCAGCATTTT.

The chain links TRBV7-2 to TRBJ1-2; possible D gene TRBD1, 6 bases. From germline, CDR1 is SGHTA and CDR2 FQGNSA. The CDR3 has 15 residues. V was pared by 0 bases and J by 3 bases, with 11 bases between. The CDR3 sequence: CASSLAGTTDYGYTF. CDR3 DNA sequence: TGTGCCAGCAGCTTAGCGGGGACAACCGACTATGGCTACACCTTC.

The rearrangement uses TRBV11-3 and TRBJ2-1; TRBD2 matches 7 bases. After removal of 3 bases from V and 4 bases from J, the junction contained 3 bases not matched to a gene. CDR1 and CDR2 (germline): SGHNT, YENEEA. CDR3 length: 14 amino acids. The CDR3 DNA reads as TGTGCCAGCAGCTTTACTAGCGCTTACAATGAGCAGTTCTTC. Translation gives CASSFTSAYNEQFF.

The rearrangement links TRBV2 to TRBJ2-7; perhaps TRBD1 as D (6 bases). The CDR3 runs to 16 residues. Trimming shortened V by 8 bases and J by 0 bases, and 20 bases separated the two germline ends. CDR1 is SNHLY and CDR2 is FYNNEI in the germline V gene. The chain's CDR3 is CASLGVFGGLSYEQYF. The CDR3 nucleotides are TGTGCCAGCCTTGGGGTGTTTGGGGGCCTCTCCTACGAGCAGTACTTC.

J is TRBJ2-4 and V is TRBV11-2, with TRBD1 matching 7 bases. This CDR3 has 14 amino acids. Trimming cost V 5 bases and J 11 bases; bases outside gene matches: 12. Per germline, CDR1 SGHAT and CDR2 FQNNGV. The CDR3 loop is CASSRGSRGSLQYF. The CDR3 bases are TGTGCCAGCAGCCGAGGGAGCAGGGGGTCCCTTCAGTACTTC.

The chain couples TRBV9 to TRBJ1-6, with TRBD1 matching over 9 bases. The CDR3 contains 16 residues. Trimming took 1 base from V and 9 from J; bases not matched to a gene: 8. From germline, CDR1 is SGDLS and CDR2 YYNGEE. DNA of the CDR3: TGTGCCAGCAGCGTACTCCGGGACAGGGAGAGTTCACCCCTCCACTTT. This translates into CASSVLRDRESSPLHF.

The V call is TRBV11-2, the J call TRBJ1-6; 9 positions match TRBD1. In germline, CDR1 is SGHAT, CDR2 FQNNGV. V lost 0 bases and J lost 9; bases outside the gene matches: 6. This CDR3 has 16 amino acids. CDR3: CASSLEAGTGRSPLHF. As DNA, the CDR3 is TGTGCCAGCAGCTTAGAGGCCGGGACAGGGCGTTCACCCCTCCACTTT.

The V call is TRBV4-3, the J call TRBJ1-3, with 8 bases matching TRBD1. The CDR3 has 14 residues. The V and J ends lost 4 bases and 4 bases, in that order; junction bases with no gene match: 3. Germline V gives CDR1 LGHNA, CDR2 YSLEER. The CDR3 protein is CASSRDRGGNTIYF. As DNA, the CDR3 is TGCGCCAGCAGCCGTGACAGGGGAGGAAACACCATATATTTT.

This clone was observed a few times. This chain connects TRBV7-6 to TRBJ1-5; D call uncertain. This CDR3 has 15 residues. The V gene lost 1 base and the J gene lost 9 bases, with 16 bases spanning the gap. Looked up from germline, CDR1 is SGHVS and CDR2 is FNYEAQ. The CDR3 nucleotides are TGTGCCAGCAGCTTAGGGTACGAGGGCGCCGGGCCCCAGCATTTT. Amino acids: CASSLGYEGAGPQHF. The full variable domain, with the rest looked up from reference TRBV7-6 and TRBJ1-5, is GAGVSQSPRYKVTKRGQDVALRCDPISGHVSLYWYRQALGQGPEFLTYFNYEAQQDKSGLPNDRFSAERPEGSISTLTIQRTEQRDSAMYRCASSLGYEGAGPQHFGDGTRLSIL.

The rearrangement uses TRBV3-1 (or the pseudogene TRBV3-2) and TRBJ1-6; a possible D gene is TRBD1 (6 bases). This CDR3 is built from 14 residues. V gave up 2 bases and J gave up 7 bases, with 9 bases separating them. Germline lookup yields CDR1 LGHDT and CDR2 YNNKEL (reference sequence). CDR3 bases: TGTGCCAGCAGCCAAACAGGGAACAATTCACCCCTCCACTTT. It translates to CASSQTGNNSPLHF.

The V gene is TRBV24-1, the J gene TRBJ2-1, with 7 bases that match TRBD1. The V segment lost 3 bases and the J segment 2 bases; nucleotides outside the gene matches: 9. This CDR3 region has 17 residues. CDR1 is KGHDR and CDR2 is SFDVKD in the germline V gene. The CDR3 is CATSDDIAGTAYNEQFF. CDR3 bases: TGTGCCACCAGTGATGACATCGCCGGGACAGCCTACAATGAGCAGTTCTTC.

The rearrangement uses TRBV9 and TRBJ1-2, with D hard to call. The germline V gene has CDR1 SGDLS and CDR2 YYNGEE. Trimming took 4 bases from V and 7 from J, leaving 11 bases between them. This CDR3 contains 12 residues. Here the CDR3 DNA reads TGTGCCAGCAGCTCCCGCGGAGGTGGCTACACCTTC. It codes for CASSSRGGGYTF.

The chain employs TRBV10-3 and TRBJ1-1; a possible D gene is TRBD1 (6 bases). Germline CDR1 ENHRY, CDR2 SYGVKD. This CDR3 has 15 residues. The V and J ends lost 10 bases and 0 bases respectively, with 18 bases between them. The chain's CDR3 is CATGSVGTLNTEAFF. The CDR3 DNA reads as TGTGCCACCGGGTCAGTTGGGACATTGAACACTGAAGCTTTCTTT.

V gene TRBV28 combines with J gene TRBJ1-5, with D possibly matching TRBD1 (6 bases). The CDR3 runs 14 residues. Germline V gives CDR1 MDHEN, CDR2 SYDVKM. The V end lost 6 bases, the J end lost 3 bases, and 12 bases lay between the germline ends. CDR3 protein: CASSADSFNQPQHF. CDR3 sequence (DNA): TGTGCCAGCAGCGCGGACAGTTTCAATCAGCCCCAGCATTTT.

This clone was observed a few times. The sample carries other DNA sequences with the same CDR3. The chain employs TRBV14 and TRBJ2-5; D is perhaps TRBD2 (6 bases). V lost 4 bases to trimming and J lost 5 bases, with 11 bases between them. Germline V gene lookup returns CDR1 SGHDN and CDR2 FVKESK. This CDR3 region has 13 residues. The CDR3 region is CASSPGTRETQYF. DNA for the CDR3: TGTGCCAGCAGCCCGGGGACTCGGGAGACCCAGTACTTC.

This sequence joins TRBV10-1 and TRBJ1-1, with TRBD1 matching over 7 bases. Germline V gene lookup returns CDR1 WNHNN and CDR2 SYGVQD (reference sequence). After removal of 2 bases from V and 1 base from J, the junction contained 1 base not matched to a gene. The CDR3 is 14 amino acids. CDR3 in amino acids: CASSETGENTEAFF. The CDR3 DNA is TGCGCCAGCAGTGAGACAGGGGAGAACACTGAAGCTTTCTTT.

This chain links TRBV5-1 with TRBJ2-3, with 8 bases lining up with TRBD2. This CDR3 contains 14 residues. CDR1 SGHRS and CDR2 YFSETQ come from the germline V gene. V was pared by 0 bases and J by 5 bases, with 2 bases of the junction left unmatched. The CDR3 spells CASSLETSVDTQYF. CDR3 DNA sequence: TGCGCCAGCAGCTTGGAGACTAGCGTAGATACGCAGTATTTT.

DNA of the CDR3: TGTGCCAGCACCCCACTAGGTAATCAGCCCCAGCATTTT. Protein product: CASTPLGNQPQHF. The chain is built from TRBV28 and TRBJ1-5; D is ambiguous. This CDR3 is 13 amino acids long. Trimming stripped 7 bases from V and 4 bases from J, with 11 bases between. Per germline, CDR1 MDHEN and CDR2 SYDVKM. The full variable domain, with the rest looked up from reference TRBV28 and TRBJ1-5, is DVKVTQSSRYLVKRTGEKVFLECVQDMDHENMFWYRQDPGLGLRLIYFSYDVKMKEKGDIPEGYSVSREKKERFSLILESASTNQTSMYLCASTPLGNQPQHFGDGTRLSIL.

The chain has TRBV3-1 (or the pseudogene TRBV3-2) and TRBJ2-5; 12 nucleotides line up with TRBD2. V lost 3 bases, J lost 3 bases, and 17 bases stayed unmatched. CDR3 length: 20 amino acids. CDR1 LGHDT and CDR2 YNNKEL come from the germline V gene (reference sequence). CDR3 loop: CASSHILPLGLAGIKETQYF. The CDR3 nucleotides read TGTGCCAGCAGCCACATACTACCATTAGGACTAGCGGGAATAAAAGAGACCCAGTACTTC.

The V gene is TRBV18, the J gene TRBJ2-6; a weak D match, TRBD1 (5 bases). Deletions cut 3 bases from V and 0 bases from J, with 9 bases between. CDR1 is KGHSH, CDR2 LQKENI, per germline. This CDR3 is built from 16 residues. CDR3 residues: CASSPTTASGANVLTF. CDR3 nucleotides: TGTGCCAGCTCACCGACGACAGCCTCTGGGGCCAACGTCCTGACTTTC. The full variable domain, with the rest looked up from reference TRBV18 and TRBJ2-6, is NAGVMQNPRHLVRRRGQEARLRCSPMKGHSHVYWYRQLPEEGLKFMVYLQKENIIDESGMPKERFSAEFPKEGPSILRIQQVVRGDSAAYFCASSPTTASGANVLTFGAGSRLTVL.